Listed below are T cell receptor beta chains from one sample, sequenced in a study of cytomegalovirus exposure and HLA in healthy donors. Sequencing used immunoSEQ multiplex PCR; TCRdb keeps in-frame clones, though not all of them. The sample records some 170,000 clones, about four fifths being singletons. The source material was PBMCs. Every receptor here comes from a man aged 50-60 years in good health and CMV-seropositive. Both conserved end residues are part of each CDR3. D genes are given only for firm matches. Clone size is given for some rows only: seen once, a few or many times, or a class if the clone is expanded.

j_call | v_call | clone_size | d_call | cdr3_nt | cdr3_aa
TRBJ1-2 | TRBV5-1 | - | TRBD1 | TGCGCCAGCAGCGCCCACAGGGGAGACTATGGCTACACCTTC | CASSAHRGDYGYTF
TRBJ1-4 | TRBV6-1 | - | - | TGTGCCAGCAGTGAACCCGGGGTCGAAAAACTGTTTTTT | CASSEPGVEKLFF
TRBJ2-1 | TRBV5-1 | - | TRBD2 | TGCGCCAGCAGCTCCCGGACTAGCGGAGCCTACAATGAGCAGTTCTTC | CASSSRTSGAYNEQFF
TRBJ2-5 | TRBV28 | - | TRBD2 | TGTGCCAGCAGTACCATCCGGGAGGGCCAGGAGACCCAGTACTTC | CASSTIREGQETQYF
TRBJ1-1 | TRBV29-1 | - | TRBD1 | TGCAGCGTTCGGACAGGGGATACGAACACTGAAGCTTTCTTT | CSVRTGDTNTEAFF
TRBJ2-2 | TRBV7-2 | - | TRBD2 | TGTGCCAGCAGCTCGAGCGGGGGCCGGACCGGGGAGCTGTTTTTT | CASSSSGGRTGELFF
TRBJ1-4 | TRBV30 | - | TRBD1 | TGTGCCTGGAGTGTACGAGGGGGCTCGAGGAAACTGTTTTTT | CAWSVRGGSRKLFF
TRBJ2-7 | TRBV7-3 | - | TRBD1 | TGTGCCAGCAGCTCGACAGGGGGCTACGAGCAGTACTTC | CASSSTGGYEQYF
TRBJ1-1 | TRBV19 | once | - | TGTGCCAGTAGCCTGCAGGGGGAAGCTTTCTTT | CASSLQGEAFF
TRBJ1-5 | TRBV14 | few | - | TGTGCCAGCAGCCAAGATAGCATCAATCAGCCCCAGCATTTT | CASSQDSINQPQHF
TRBJ1-2 | TRBV6-5 | - | - | TGTGCCAGCAGTGAGGGTGGAGGGAACTATGGCTACACCTTC | CASSEGGGNYGYTF
TRBJ2-6 | TRBV19 | - | - | TGTGCCAGTAGAGCTGTAGACTCTGGGGCCAACGTCCTGACTTTC | CASRAVDSGANVLTF
TRBJ2-1 | TRBV9 | - | TRBD1 | TGTGCCAGCAGCGTAGAAGACAGGGGGACCTACAATGAGCAGTTCTTC | CASSVEDRGTYNEQFF
TRBJ1-2 | TRBV4-2 | - | TRBD1 | TGTGCCAGCAGCCTGAAGGACAGGGGGGAAGGCTACACCTTC | CASSLKDRGEGYTF
TRBJ2-5 | TRBV5-5 | - | TRBD1 | TGTGCCAGCAGCTCAGGGACAGGGGGCGAGACCCAGTACTTC | CASSSGTGGETQYF
TRBJ2-7 | TRBV10-2 | - | TRBD2 | TGCGCCAGCACCGGGACTACGGGTGAGCAGTACTTC | CASTGTTGEQYF
TRBJ1-2 | TRBV7-9 | - | TRBD1 | TGTGCCAGCAGCTTAACCGGACAGGGGAGAGATGGCTACACCTTC | CASSLTGQGRDGYTF
TRBJ2-4 | TRBV4-1 | - | TRBD2 | TGCGCCAGCAGCCAAGGCGGGGGACTAGCCAAAAACATTCAGTACTTC | CASSQGGGLAKNIQYF
TRBJ2-1 | TRBV29-1 | once | TRBD2 | TGCAGCGCCCTGGGACTAGCGGGAGTGAATGAGCAGTTCTTC | CSALGLAGVNEQFF
TRBJ1-2 | TRBV28 | - | - | TGTGCCAGCGGATACGAGACAAGCAATTCTAACTATGGCTACACCTTC | CASGYETSNSNYGYTF
TRBJ1-2 | TRBV18 | - | TRBD1 | TGTGCCAGCTCCCCCGGGGGGACAGGGGCGCCCTATGGCTACACCTTC | CASSPGGTGAPYGYTF
TRBJ1-2 | TRBV28 | - | - | TGTGCCAGCAGGGATGGAGGGAACTATGGCTACACCTTC | CASRDGGNYGYTF